This TCR beta chain was sequenced in a study of T cells in tuberculosis. Profiled with immunoSEQ multiplex PCR; TCRdb holds only in-frame clones, not every one. Of 35,000 to 55,000 clones detected, 90% to 95% appear once; the ten largest clones hold roughly 2%. Germline V CDR1 and CDR2: GTSNPN, SVGIG (reference sequence). This CDR3 has 17 amino acids. J gave up 0 bases and V 0 bases, and 8 bases lay outside the gene matches. This chain joins TRBV30 and TRBJ1-5; 7 nucleotides line up with TRBD1. The receptor was derived from a donor between 10 and 29 years old with latent tuberculosis or without tuberculosis infection. Some clones in this sample may be carry-over from other donors' samples. Sequencing used PBMCs. CDR3 bases: TGTGCCTGGAGTGTAGGGGACAGTTTTTATAGCAATCAGCCCCAGCATTTT. As protein: CAWSVGDSFYSNQPQHF.